This T cell receptor beta chain was recovered during a study of OX40 agonist ivuxolimab in advanced cancers. About the study: Partial responses were achieved by three patients, of whom one had hepatocellular carcinoma and two had cutaneous melanoma.

CDR1 SEHNR and CDR2 FQNEAQ come from the germline V gene (reference sequence). V lost 4 bases, J lost 6 bases, and 13 bases lay in between. This CDR3 comprises 14 residues. Only in-frame clones appear in the TCRdb table, and some are missing; sequencing was by immunoSEQ multiplex PCR. The table has around 60,000 clones, roughly 91% seen once. A word on this clone: Its antigen is undetermined.

Findings and limits, study-wide: Some nonresponders additionally presented with little normalized T-cell clonal expansion. The CD4+ and CD8+ T cells in the blood had expanded clonally by week 6 at 0.1 to 3.0 mg/kg.

The J gene is TRBJ2-1, the V gene TRBV7-9; a weak D match, TRBD2 (6 bases). This sequence was found in an adult with an advanced solid tumor such as melanoma, head and neck, liver or kidney cancer. The sample in question was CD4+ or CD8+ T cells sorted from blood, obtained in a trial of the OX40 agonist ivuxolimab. The CDR3 DNA reads as TGTGCCAGCAGCTCATCGACTAGAATCAATGAGCAGTTCTTC. The encoded protein is CASSSSTRINEQFF.